This is a list of T cell receptor beta chains from one sample in a study of cytomegalovirus exposure and HLA in healthy donors. Generated by immunoSEQ multiplex PCR, the TCRdb table keeps only in-frame clones and is missing some. The listing contains approximately 190,000 clones. Sequencing was performed on PBMCs. Every receptor here comes from a boy aged 5-17 years in good health and CMV-seronegative. CDR3s include the opening cysteine and the closing phenylalanine or tryptophan. The order of the fields is V gene, D gene, J gene, CDR3 length, CDR3 protein, CDR3 DNA. A D gene is named only where the DNA matches it firmly.

v_gene: TRBV9; d_gene: .; j_gene: TRBJ1-2; len: 14; CDR3aa: CASSVGGGGYGYTF; CDR3nt: TGTGCCAGCAGCGTAGGAGGGGGGGGTTACGGCTACACCTTC
v_gene: TRBV4-1; d_gene: TRBD1; j_gene: TRBJ2-7; len: 14; CDR3aa: CASSPGQGLGEQYF; CDR3nt: TGCGCCAGCAGCCCAGGACAGGGCCTGGGCGAGCAGTACTTC
v_gene: TRBV2; d_gene: TRBD1; j_gene: TRBJ1-1; len: 16; CDR3aa: CASSGGWDSLNTEAFF; CDR3nt: TGTGCCAGCAGTGGAGGTTGGGACAGCCTGAACACTGAAGCTTTCTTT
v_gene: TRBV14; d_gene: .; j_gene: TRBJ1-2; len: 17; CDR3aa: CASSQHASGVGLHGYTF; CDR3nt: TGTGCCAGCAGCCAACACGCATCCGGGGTAGGGCTGCATGGCTACACCTTC
v_gene: TRBV5-1; d_gene: .; j_gene: TRBJ1-1; len: 14; CDR3aa: CASSQQASNTEAFF; CDR3nt: TGCGCCAGCAGCCAGCAGGCGAGCAACACTGAAGCTTTCTTT
v_gene: TRBV7-9; d_gene: TRBD1; j_gene: TRBJ1-1; len: 15; CDR3aa: CASSLEGQGSLEAFF; CDR3nt: TGTGCCAGCAGCTTAGAGGGACAGGGCTCTCTTGAAGCTTTCTTT
v_gene: TRBV5-1; d_gene: TRBD1; j_gene: TRBJ2-7; len: 16; CDR3aa: CASRLRGTGDQYEQYF; CDR3nt: TGCGCCAGCAGGTTGCGCGGGACAGGGGACCAATACGAGCAGTACTTC
v_gene: TRBV28; d_gene: .; j_gene: TRBJ2-7; len: 14; CDR3aa: CASSSRDKAYEQYF; CDR3nt: TGTGCCAGCAGTTCCCGGGACAAGGCCTACGAGCAGTACTTC
v_gene: TRBV6-5; d_gene: .; j_gene: TRBJ1-1; len: 14; CDR3aa: CASSQEVPNTEAFF; CDR3nt: TGTGCCAGCAGTCAGGAAGTCCCGAACACTGAAGCTTTCTTT
v_gene: TRBV9; d_gene: .; j_gene: TRBJ2-1; len: 13; CDR3aa: CASSPMNPNEQFF; CDR3nt: TGTGCCAGCAGCCCTATGAACCCCAATGAGCAGTTCTTC
v_gene: TRBV9; d_gene: .; j_gene: TRBJ2-3; len: 14; CDR3aa: CASSVWTGTDTQYF; CDR3nt: TGTGCCAGCAGCGTGTGGACAGGCACAGATACGCAGTATTTT
v_gene: TRBV7-9; d_gene: TRBD1; j_gene: TRBJ2-7; len: 15; CDR3aa: CASSLEPGGWGEQYF; CDR3nt: TGTGCCAGCAGCTTAGAGCCAGGGGGCTGGGGCGAGCAGTACTTC
v_gene: TRBV6-1; d_gene: TRBD1; j_gene: TRBJ1-2; len: 14; CDR3aa: CASSQLDRGRGYTF; CDR3nt: TGTGCCAGCAGCCAACTCGACAGGGGGCGTGGCTACACCTTC
v_gene: TRBV29-1; d_gene: TRBD2; j_gene: TRBJ2-3; len: 15; CDR3aa: CSVNRGGGRTDTQYF; CDR3nt: TGCAGCGTGAACAGAGGCGGGGGGCGAACAGATACGCAGTATTTT
v_gene: TRBV5-1; d_gene: TRBD1; j_gene: TRBJ1-2; len: 15; CDR3aa: CASSLYEGQNYGYTF; CDR3nt: TGCGCCAGCAGCCTGTACGAGGGACAGAACTATGGCTACACCTTC
v_gene: TRBV7-6; d_gene: .; j_gene: TRBJ1-5; len: 13; CDR3aa: CASSRRVDQPQHF; CDR3nt: TGTGCCAGTAGCAGGAGGGTTGACCAGCCCCAGCATTTT
v_gene: TRBV7-3; d_gene: .; j_gene: TRBJ2-2; len: 15; CDR3aa: CASSPGQTNTGELFF; CDR3nt: TGTGCCAGCTCCCCCGGACAGACGAACACCGGGGAGCTGTTTTTT
v_gene: TRBV5-4; d_gene: TRBD1; j_gene: TRBJ1-1; len: 15; CDR3aa: CASSPRDRGRAEAFF; CDR3nt: TGTGCCAGCAGCCCCCGGGACAGGGGGAGAGCTGAAGCTTTCTTT
v_gene: TRBV7-2; d_gene: .; j_gene: TRBJ1-3; len: 17; CDR3aa: CASSLIGGWGSGNTIYF; CDR3nt: TGTGCCAGCAGCTTAATCGGGGGTTGGGGCTCTGGAAACACCATATATTTT
v_gene: TRBV7-9; d_gene: .; j_gene: TRBJ2-7; len: 14; CDR3aa: CASSYGTYADEQYF; CDR3nt: TGTGCCAGCAGTTACGGGACATACGCCGACGAGCAGTACTTC
v_gene: TRBV6-5; d_gene: .; j_gene: TRBJ1-4; len: 14; CDR3aa: CASSPVRPVEKLFF; CDR3nt: TGTGCCAGCAGCCCGGTGAGGCCGGTTGAAAAACTGTTTTTT
v_gene: TRBV19; d_gene: TRBD1; j_gene: TRBJ1-1; len: 14; CDR3aa: CASRIVQGASEAFF; CDR3nt: TGTGCCAGTAGAATCGTACAGGGGGCCTCTGAAGCTTTCTTT
v_gene: TRBV9; d_gene: .; j_gene: TRBJ1-5; len: 14; CDR3aa: CASGEGRSNQPQHF; CDR3nt: TGTGCCAGCGGGGAGGGGAGGAGCAATCAGCCCCAGCATTTT
v_gene: TRBV13; d_gene: TRBD2; j_gene: TRBJ2-1; len: 15; CDR3aa: CAISRGSGGKYEQFF; CDR3nt: TGTGCCATATCCCGGGGTAGCGGGGGGAAATATGAGCAGTTCTTC
v_gene: TRBV29-1; d_gene: .; j_gene: TRBJ2-1; len: 13; CDR3aa: CSVESASRNEQFF; CDR3nt: TGCAGCGTTGAGTCAGCGTCCCGCAATGAGCAGTTCTTC
v_gene: TRBV7-3; d_gene: TRBD2; j_gene: TRBJ2-3; len: 15; CDR3aa: CASSLRGGVTDTQYF; CDR3nt: TGTGCCAGCAGCTTAAGGGGGGGAGTCACAGATACGCAGTATTTT
v_gene: TRBV5-6; d_gene: .; j_gene: TRBJ1-5; len: 15; CDR3aa: CASSFRRVGNQPQHF; CDR3nt: TGTGCCAGCAGCTTCCGAAGAGTTGGCAATCAGCCCCAGCATTTT
v_gene: TRBV7-9; d_gene: .; j_gene: TRBJ1-1; len: 15; CDR3aa: CASSPPGFMNTEAFF; CDR3nt: TGTGCCAGCAGCCCCCCCGGTTTCATGAACACTGAAGCTTTCTTT
v_gene: TRBV28; d_gene: .; j_gene: TRBJ1-5; len: 12; CDR3aa: CASSLIRQPQHF; CDR3nt: TGTGCCAGCAGTTTAATTCGGCAGCCCCAGCATTTT
v_gene: TRBV6-5; d_gene: TRBD1; j_gene: TRBJ2-1; len: 15; CDR3aa: CASSGQDRGLNEQFF; CDR3nt: TGTGCCAGCAGTGGCCAAGACAGGGGACTCAATGAGCAGTTCTTC
v_gene: TRBV6-5; d_gene: .; j_gene: TRBJ1-1; len: 14; CDR3aa: CASREWGGNTEAFF; CDR3nt: TGTGCCAGCAGGGAATGGGGGGGGAACACTGAAGCTTTCTTT
v_gene: TRBV6-5; d_gene: TRBD2; j_gene: TRBJ2-7; len: 15; CDR3aa: CASSWAGGITYEQYF; CDR3nt: TGTGCCAGCAGTTGGGCGGGGGGGATAACCTACGAGCAGTACTTC
v_gene: TRBV4-1; d_gene: .; j_gene: TRBJ2-1; len: 17; CDR3aa: CASSQGGLRTSYNEQFF; CDR3nt: TGCGCCAGCAGCCAAGGAGGTTTAAGAACTTCCTACAATGAGCAGTTCTTC
v_gene: TRBV5-6; d_gene: TRBD1; j_gene: TRBJ1-6; len: 14; CDR3aa: CASSLRQGNSPLHF; CDR3nt: TGTGCCAGCAGCTTACGACAGGGGAATTCACCCCTCCACTTT
v_gene: TRBV7-2; d_gene: TRBD1; j_gene: TRBJ1-3; len: 15; CDR3aa: CASSLGGTAGNTIYF; CDR3nt: TGTGCCAGCAGCTTAGGGGGGACAGCTGGAAACACCATATATTTT
v_gene: TRBV5-5; d_gene: TRBD2; j_gene: TRBJ2-1; len: 15; CDR3aa: CASRIAGGNYNEQFF; CDR3nt: TGTGCCAGCAGGATAGCGGGGGGGAACTACAATGAGCAGTTCTTC
v_gene: TRBV7-9; d_gene: .; j_gene: TRBJ1-6; len: 17; CDR3aa: CASSPREQGIYNSPLHF; CDR3nt: TGTGCCAGCAGCCCCCGCGAACAGGGTATCTATAATTCACCCCTCCACTTT